This is a list of T cell receptor beta chains from one sample in a study of technical replicates of blood from a handful of donors. Sequencing was performed with immunoSEQ multiplex PCR; in TCRdb, only in-frame clones are kept and a portion is missing. The sample includes 84,000 or so clones, roughly 93% of them seen just once. The sequenced sample consisted of T cells isolated from PBMCs. These receptors were obtained from a human donor in good health. Each CDR3 is given with its conserved first and last residue. Fields, in order: V gene, clone size, D gene, J gene, CDR3 protein, CDR3 DNA. D genes are given only for firm matches. Not every row has a clone size; where given, it reads once, few, many or a size class.

TRBV10-1	-	TRBD1	TRBJ2-6	CASRKDRGDSGANVLTF	TGCGCCAGCAGAAAAGACAGGGGAGACTCTGGGGCCAACGTCCTGACTTTC
TRBV28	-	-	TRBJ2-6	CASNGQGKPGANVLTF	TGTGCCAGCAACGGGCAGGGAAAACCTGGGGCCAACGTCCTGACTTTC
TRBV29-1	few	TRBD1	TRBJ1-3	CSVRDSTAIYF	TGCAGCGTTAGGGACAGTACGGCCATATATTTT
TRBV19	few	-	TRBJ1-1	CASSQGVTEAFF	TGTGCCAGTAGTCAAGGGGTCACTGAAGCTTTCTTT
TRBV7-8	-	-	TRBJ1-3	CASSHDRIGNTIYF	TGTGCCAGCAGCCACGACAGGATAGGAAACACCATATATTTT
TRBV15	-	-	TRBJ1-5	CATSRERGRQPQHF	TGTGCCACCAGCAGAGAAAGAGGAAGGCAGCCCCAGCATTTT
TRBV7-9	once	-	TRBJ1-5	CASSPLEGKAGQPQHF	TGTGCCAGCAGCCCCCTAGAAGGAAAGGCGGGTCAGCCCCAGCATTTT
TRBV30	-	-	TRBJ2-5	CAWSRGSAETQYF	TGTGCCTGGAGCAGGGGTTCGGCAGAGACCCAGTACTTC
TRBV11-2	-	TRBD1	TRBJ1-2	CASSFTGVDGYTF	TGTGCCAGCAGCTTCACAGGGGTGGATGGCTACACCTTC
TRBV4-1	-	-	TRBJ2-2	CASSQTRGEGNTGELFF	TGCGCCAGCAGCCAAACAAGGGGGGAGGGAAACACCGGGGAGCTGTTTTTT
TRBV6-1	-	TRBD1	TRBJ2-2	CASTPQGAGTGELFF	TGTGCCAGCACTCCACAGGGGGCGGGCACCGGGGAGCTGTTTTTT
TRBV5-1	few	-	TRBJ2-7	CASSLSGRLRTQLSYEQYF	TGCGCCAGCAGCTTATCGGGGAGGCTTCGCACCCAACTTTCCTACGAGCAGTACTTC
TRBV2	-	-	TRBJ1-2	CASSDNRRVLYGYTF	TGTGCCAGCAGTGATAATCGCAGGGTGCTCTATGGCTACACCTTC
TRBV5-8	-	-	TRBJ2-7	CASSLLREQYF	TGTGCCAGCAGCTTGTTGCGGGAGCAGTACTTC
TRBV7-4	-	TRBD2	TRBJ2-1	CASSSLRTSGVSYNEQFF	TGTGCCAGCAGCTCCCTTCGGACTAGCGGGGTATCCTACAATGAGCAGTTCTTC
TRBV11-2	-	-	TRBJ2-1	CASSLSFWDWNEQFF	TGTGCCAGCAGCTTATCTTTTTGGGACTGGAATGAGCAGTTCTTC